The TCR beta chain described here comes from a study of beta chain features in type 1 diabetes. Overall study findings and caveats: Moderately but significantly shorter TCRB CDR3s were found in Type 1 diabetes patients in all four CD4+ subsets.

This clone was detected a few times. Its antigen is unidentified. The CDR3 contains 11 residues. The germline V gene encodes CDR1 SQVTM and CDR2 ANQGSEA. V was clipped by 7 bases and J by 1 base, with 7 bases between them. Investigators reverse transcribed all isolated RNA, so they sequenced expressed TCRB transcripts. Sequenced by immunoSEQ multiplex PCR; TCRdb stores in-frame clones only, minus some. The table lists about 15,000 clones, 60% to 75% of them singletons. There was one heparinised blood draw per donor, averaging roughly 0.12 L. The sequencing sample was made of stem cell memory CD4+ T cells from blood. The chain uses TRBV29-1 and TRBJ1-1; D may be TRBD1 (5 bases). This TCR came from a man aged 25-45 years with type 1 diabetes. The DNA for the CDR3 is TGCAGCGGCAGGGAGAACACTGAAGCTTTCTTT. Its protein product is CSGRENTEAFF.